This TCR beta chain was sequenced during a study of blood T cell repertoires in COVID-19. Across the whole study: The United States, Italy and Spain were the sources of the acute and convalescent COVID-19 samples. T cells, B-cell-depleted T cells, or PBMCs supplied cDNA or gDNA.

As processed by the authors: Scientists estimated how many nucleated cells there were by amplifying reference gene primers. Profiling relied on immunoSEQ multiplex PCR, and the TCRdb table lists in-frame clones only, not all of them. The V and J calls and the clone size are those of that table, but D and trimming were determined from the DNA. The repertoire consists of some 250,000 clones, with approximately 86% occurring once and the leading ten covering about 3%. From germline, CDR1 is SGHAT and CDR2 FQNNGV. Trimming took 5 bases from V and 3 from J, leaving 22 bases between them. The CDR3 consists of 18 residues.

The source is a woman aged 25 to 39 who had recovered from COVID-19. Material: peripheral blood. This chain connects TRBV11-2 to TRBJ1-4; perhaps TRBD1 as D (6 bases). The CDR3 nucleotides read TGTGCCAGCAGCCGCACCATCATGAACAGGGACCCTAATGAAAAACTGTTTTTT. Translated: CASSRTIMNRDPNEKLFF. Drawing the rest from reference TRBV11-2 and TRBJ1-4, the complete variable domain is EAGVAQSPRYKIIEKRQSVAFWCNPISGHATLYWYQQILGQGPKLLIQFQNNGVVDDSQLPKDRFSAERLKGVDSTLKIQPAKLEDSAVYLCASSRTIMNRDPNEKLFFGSGTQLSVL.